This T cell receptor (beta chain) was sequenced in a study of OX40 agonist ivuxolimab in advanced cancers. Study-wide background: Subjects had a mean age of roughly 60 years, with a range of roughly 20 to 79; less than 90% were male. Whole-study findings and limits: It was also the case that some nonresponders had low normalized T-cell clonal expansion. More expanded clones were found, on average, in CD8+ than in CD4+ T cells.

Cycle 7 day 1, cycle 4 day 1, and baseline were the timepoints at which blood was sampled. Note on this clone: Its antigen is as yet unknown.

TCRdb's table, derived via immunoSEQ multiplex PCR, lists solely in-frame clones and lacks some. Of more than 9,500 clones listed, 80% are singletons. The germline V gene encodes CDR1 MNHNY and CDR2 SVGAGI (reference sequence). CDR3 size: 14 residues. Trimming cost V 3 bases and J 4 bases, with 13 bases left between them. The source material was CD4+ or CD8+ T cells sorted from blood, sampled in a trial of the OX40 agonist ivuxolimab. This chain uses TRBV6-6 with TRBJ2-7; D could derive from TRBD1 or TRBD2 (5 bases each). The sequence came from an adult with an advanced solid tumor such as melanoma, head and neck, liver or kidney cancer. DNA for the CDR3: TGTGCCAGCAGTTATGTGGGACCTGGTTACGAGCAGTACTTC. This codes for CASSYVGPGYEQYF.